In its sample, the clone carrying this TCR beta chain was seen many times. Its antigen is not identified. Arm-PCR of CDR3 regions with iRepertoire HTBI primers generated TCR beta libraries. From the multiplex PCR reads, TCRdb called clonotypes with MiXCR, one entry per CDR3 protein. The sample includes 400,000 or so distinct CDR3 sequences, 20% to 30% of them seen just once. The data were obtained in a study of regulatory T cells in long-lasting Graves disease. Time point meaning: persistent/refractory GD, antithyroid drugs over 5 years with positive TRAb. PBMC RNA was the source of the TCR library. General study points: New patients shared some 980 public clonotypes, and persistent patients shared more, with about 2,700. No thyroid tissue was studied; the work used peripheral blood only.

There are 16 residues in the CDR3. With V trimmed by 4 bases and J by 2 bases, 6 bases remained unmatched. Looked up from germline, CDR1 is SGHTA and CDR2 is FQGNSA. The V gene is TRBV7-2, the J gene TRBJ2-7; 12 bases match TRBD2. This receptor was taken from a female donor with Graves disease. This material consisted of peripheral blood mononuclear cells (PBMCs), taken when the disease was refractory, from a patient treated with antithyroid drugs. The CDR3 loop is CASSSGLAGTTYEQYF. CDR3 DNA sequence: TGTGCCAGCAGCTCCGGACTAGCGGGAACTACCTACGAGCAGTACTTC.